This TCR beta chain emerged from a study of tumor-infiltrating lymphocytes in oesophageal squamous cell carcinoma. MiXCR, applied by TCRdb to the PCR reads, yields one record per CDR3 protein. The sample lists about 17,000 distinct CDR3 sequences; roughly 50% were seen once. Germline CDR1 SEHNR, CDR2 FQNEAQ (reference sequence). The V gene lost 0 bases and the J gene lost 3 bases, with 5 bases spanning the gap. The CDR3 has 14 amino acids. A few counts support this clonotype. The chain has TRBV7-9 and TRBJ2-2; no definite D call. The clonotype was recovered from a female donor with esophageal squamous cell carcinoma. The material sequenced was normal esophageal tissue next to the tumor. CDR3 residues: CASSLAGYTGELFF. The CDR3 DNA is TGTGCCAGCAGCTTAGCAGGGTACACCGGGGAGCTGTTTTTT. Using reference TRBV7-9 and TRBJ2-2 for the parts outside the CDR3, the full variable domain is DTGVSQNPRHKITKRGQNVTFRCDPISEHNRLYWYRQTLGQGPEFLTYFQNEAQLEKSRLLSDRFSAERPKGSFSTLEIQRTEQGDSAMYLCASSLAGYTGELFFGEGSRLTVL.